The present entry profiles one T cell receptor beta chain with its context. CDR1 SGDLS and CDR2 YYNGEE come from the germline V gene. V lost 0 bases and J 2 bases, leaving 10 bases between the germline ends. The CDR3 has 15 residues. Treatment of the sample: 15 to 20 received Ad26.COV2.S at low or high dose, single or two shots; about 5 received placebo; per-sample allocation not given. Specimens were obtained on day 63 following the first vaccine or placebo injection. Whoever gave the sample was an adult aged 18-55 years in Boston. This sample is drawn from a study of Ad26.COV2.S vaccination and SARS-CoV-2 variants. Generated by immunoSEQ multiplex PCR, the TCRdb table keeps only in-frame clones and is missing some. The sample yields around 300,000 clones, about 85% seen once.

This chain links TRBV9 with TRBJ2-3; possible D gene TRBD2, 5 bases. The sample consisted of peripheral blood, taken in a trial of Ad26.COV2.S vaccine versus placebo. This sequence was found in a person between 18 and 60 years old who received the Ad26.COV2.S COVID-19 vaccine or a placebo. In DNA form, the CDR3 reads TGTGCCAGCAGCGTAGGGTCCGGGGACACAGATACGCAGTATTTT. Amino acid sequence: CASSVGSGDTDTQYF.